A selection of T cell receptor beta chains follows, all from one sample in a study of T cell responses to AZD1222 COVID-19 vaccine. Method: immunoSEQ multiplex PCR; TCRdb's copy keeps in-frame clones and lacks some. The sample holds about 73,000 clones, 89% seen once. Sequenced here: peripheral blood, sampled 28 days after the second AZD1222 dose. The origin of the receptors is an adult who received the AZD1222 COVID-19 vaccine. The CDR3 runs from the conserved cysteine through the conserved F or W. Fields, in order: V gene, clone size, J gene, D gene, CDR3 protein, CDR3 DNA. The D gene is left open where the match is weak. Size tells how often a clone was seen (once, few, many) or the class of an expanded clone, and some rows leave it out.

TRBV5-8,NA,TRBJ1-2,TRBD1,CASHDGTGVRVYGYTF,TGTGCCAGTCACGACGGGACAGGCGTCCGAGTATATGGCTACACCTTC
TRBV4-2,NA,TRBJ2-3,TRBD2,CASSHLGPPSGGDTDTQYF,TGTGCCAGCAGCCACCTTGGGCCCCCCAGCGGGGGGGACACAGATACGCAGTATTTT
TRBV29-1,NA,TRBJ2-3,NA,CSVGNRIEGTQYF,TGCAGCGTTGGAAACAGAATCGAGGGTACGCAGTATTTT
TRBV5-5,NA,TRBJ2-1,NA,CASSLVADNEQFF,TGTGCCAGCAGCTTGGTGGCCGACAATGAGCAGTTCTTC
TRBV10-3,NA,TRBJ2-2,NA,CAITLARPRTGELFF,TGTGCCATCACTCTGGCGCGACCACGCACCGGGGAGCTGTTTTTT
TRBV28,NA,TRBJ1-5,NA,CASRRTDETYYSNQPQHF,TGTGCCAGCAGGCGAACCGATGAAACATATTATAGCAATCAGCCCCAGCATTTT
TRBV12-5,NA,TRBJ2-2,TRBD2,CASGPGLAGVPPNTGELFF,TGTGCTAGTGGTCCGGGACTAGCGGGAGTTCCCCCGAACACCGGGGAGCTGTTTTTT
TRBV19,NA,TRBJ2-2,TRBD2,CASSIDRAGGRVTGELFF,TGTGCCAGTAGTATAGACAGGGCAGGCGGGAGAGTAACCGGGGAGCTGTTTTTT
TRBV9,NA,TRBJ1-4,NA,CASSVTDGNEKLFF,TGTGCCAGCAGCGTAACGGACGGTAATGAAAAACTGTTTTTT
TRBV30,NA,TRBJ1-4,NA,CAWSVTIVEKLFF,TGTGCCTGGAGTGTAACTATTGTTGAAAAACTGTTTTTT
TRBV5-6,NA,TRBJ1-4,NA,CASSPGQLPNEKLFF,TGTGCCAGCAGCCCAGGACAGTTACCAAATGAAAAACTGTTTTTT
TRBV5-1,NA,TRBJ2-5,NA,CASSLAGTGAQYF,TGCGCCAGCAGCTTGGCAGGGACGGGGGCCCAGTACTTC
TRBV19,NA,TRBJ2-3,NA,CASRAGPGTDTQYF,TGTGCCAGTAGGGCGGGCCCGGGCACAGATACGCAGTATTTT
TRBV11-2,once,TRBJ1-1,NA,CASSPQAGANTEAFF,TGTGCCAGCAGCCCCCAGGCAGGGGCTAACACTGAAGCTTTCTTT
TRBV28,NA,TRBJ1-2,NA,CASSLANYGYTF,TGTGCCAGCAGTTTAGCTAACTATGGCTACACCTTC
TRBV27,NA,TRBJ1-6,TRBD1,CASSLYGRGTSYNSPLHF,TGTGCCAGCAGTTTATACGGCAGGGGGACCTCCTATAATTCACCCCTCCACTTT
TRBV6-2/TRBV6-3,NA,TRBJ2-1,NA,CASSPPSQAHEQFF,TGTGCCAGCAGCCCCCCGTCCCAGGCACATGAGCAGTTCTTC
TRBV6-2/TRBV6-3,NA,TRBJ1-1,NA,CASSQGGHEAFF,TGTGCCAGCAGTCAAGGGGGGCATGAAGCTTTCTTT
TRBV11-2,NA,TRBJ2-5,TRBD2,CASSLGVAGGQETQYF,TGTGCCAGCAGCTTAGGGGTAGCGGGCGGCCAAGAGACCCAGTACTTC
TRBV6-2/TRBV6-3,NA,TRBJ2-1,NA,CASSSGRVNEQFF,TGTGCCAGCAGTTCCGGACGGGTCAATGAGCAGTTCTTC
TRBV18,once,TRBJ2-1,TRBD2,CASSLKGLAGVNEQFF,TGTGCCAGCTCTCTTAAGGGACTAGCGGGAGTTAATGAGCAGTTCTTC
TRBV15,NA,TRBJ2-1,NA,CATSRDPTRPNPPYNEQFF,TGTGCCACCAGCAGAGATCCAACCCGGCCTAATCCTCCCTACAATGAGCAGTTCTTC
TRBV19,NA,TRBJ2-2,NA,CASRSQGGTGELFF,TGTGCCAGTAGGTCTCAGGGGGGAACCGGGGAGCTGTTTTTT
TRBV6-1,NA,TRBJ1-2,NA,CASSEGFANYGYTF,TGTGCCAGCAGTGAGGGGTTCGCTAACTATGGCTACACCTTC